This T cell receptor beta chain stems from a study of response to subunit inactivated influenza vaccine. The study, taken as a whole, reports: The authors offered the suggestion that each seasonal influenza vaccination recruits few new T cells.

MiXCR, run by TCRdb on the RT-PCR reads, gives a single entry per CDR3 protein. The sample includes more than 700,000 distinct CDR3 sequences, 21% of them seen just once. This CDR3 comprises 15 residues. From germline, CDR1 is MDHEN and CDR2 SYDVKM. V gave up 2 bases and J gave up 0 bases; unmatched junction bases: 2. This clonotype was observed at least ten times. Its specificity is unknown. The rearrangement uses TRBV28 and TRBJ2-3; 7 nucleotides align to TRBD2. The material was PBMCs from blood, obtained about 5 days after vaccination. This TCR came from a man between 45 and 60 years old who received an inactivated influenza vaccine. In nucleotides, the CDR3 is TGTGCCAGCAGTTTAAGCGGGGTTAGCACAGATACGCAGTATTTT. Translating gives CASSLSGVSTDTQYF.